The 16 T cell receptor beta chains below all came from one sample that was sequenced in a study of early T cells in non-severe SARS-CoV-2 infection. One entry per CDR3 protein, called by TCRdb with MiXCR from the 5' RACE reads. The sample shows 65,000 to 85,000 distinct CDR3 sequences, about 13% of them seen only once. Sequencing was performed on whole blood. These receptors were obtained from an adult who was a healthcare worker with PCR-confirmed SARS-CoV-2 infection or an uninfected control (not recorded which).

This clonotype came up many times. The rearrangement uses TRBV2 and TRBJ2-7; D remains unclear. The germline CDR1 and CDR2 sequences are SNHLY and FYNNEI. The V end was cut by 8 bases, the J end by 1 base, with 15 bases between. The CDR3 has 14 amino acids. The CDR3: CASGLGQISYEQYF. In nucleotides, the CDR3 is TGTGCCAGCGGGCTTGGGCAGATTTCCTACGAGCAGTACTTC.

Here the CDR3 DNA reads TGTGCCAGCAGGGGTTACAATGAGCAGTTCTTC. This sequence encodes CASRGYNEQFF. V gene TRBV6-2 or TRBV6-3 combines with J gene TRBJ2-1; D ambiguous. Trimming pared 6 bases from V and 4 bases from J, leaving 4 bases between. The CDR3 runs 11 residues. Germline V gene sequence: CDR1 MNHEY, CDR2 SVGEGT.

The rearrangement links TRBV7-2 to TRBJ1-2; D possibly corresponds to TRBD1 (6 bases). The CDR3 contains 16 residues. V lost 2 bases and J 8 bases, leaving 21 bases between the germline ends. Germline-derived CDR1 and CDR2 are SGHTA and FQGNSA. CDR3 protein: CASSLRGVGQQRGYTF. The CDR3 nucleotides are TGTGCCAGCAGCTTAAGGGGTGTGGGACAACAAAGGGGCTACACCTTC.

This clonotype was seen a handful of times. V usage is TRBV7-9 and J usage is TRBJ2-7; D is ambiguous. Germline CDR1 reads SEHNR; CDR2 reads FQNEAQ (reference sequence). With 6 bases removed from V and 2 bases from J, the gap between germline ends came to 11 bases. The CDR3 totals 13 residues. The CDR3 nucleotides read TGTGCCAGCAGTCGGGTTTCTGCCTACGAGCAGTACTTC. This encodes CASSRVSAYEQYF.

This clonotype showed up just a few times. The CDR3 reads CASSLRGGRATDTQYF. CDR3 DNA: TGTGCCAGCAGTTTAAGGGGGGGGCGTGCTACAGATACGCAGTATTTT. This chain joins TRBV27 and TRBJ2-3; a possible D gene is TRBD2 (7 bases). The germline gives CDR1 MNHEY, CDR2 SMNVEV (reference sequence). The CDR3 has 16 residues. V lost 2 bases and J 3 bases, leaving 15 bases between the germline ends.

This clonotype was seen a handful of times. The V gene is TRBV19, the J gene TRBJ2-5; 9 bases are a match to TRBD1. The J segment lost 5 bases and the V segment lost 3 bases, leaving 4 bases of the junction unmatched. CDR3 length equals 14 residues. Germline V lookup: CDR1 LNHDA, CDR2 SQIVND (reference sequence). The CDR3 region has the DNA TGTGCCAGTAGTATTGACAGGGGGTTTGAGACCCAGTACTTC. Translation: CASSIDRGFETQYF.

The chain joins TRBV12-3 or TRBV12-4 to TRBJ2-1; 7 nucleotides align to TRBD2. The CDR3 is 15 amino acids. V lost 3 bases to trimming and J lost 8 bases; unmatched junction nucleotides: 10. CDR3 nucleotides: TGTGCCAGCAGTTTTTCGGGGGGAGTCTTCGATGAGCAGTTCTTC. Its protein product is CASSFSGGVFDEQFF.

There are a few counts of this clonotype. The chain couples TRBV29-1 to TRBJ2-5; D may be TRBD1 or TRBD2 (5 bases each). V lost 4 bases and J lost 7, with 13 bases in between. The V gene's germline CDR1 is SQVTM and CDR2 ANQGSEA. The CDR3 is made up of 12 amino acids. CDR3 DNA: TGCAGCGTTGTTCGGGGCGCGGGGACCCAGTACTTC. Translating gives CSVVRGAGTQYF.

This clonotype was observed a few times. The CDR3 sequence: CASSLVVIAYEQYF. In DNA, the CDR3 is TGTGCCAGCAGCTTAGTAGTAATTGCCTACGAGCAGTACTTC. The chain employs TRBV7-2 and TRBJ2-7; no clear D gene. V lost 1 base to trimming and J lost 2 bases, with 9 bases between them. CDR3 length: 14 residues. The germline V gene encodes CDR1 SGHTA and CDR2 FQGNSA.

In this sample, this clonotype turned up many times. The genes are TRBV20-1 and TRBJ2-7, with D perhaps assigned TRBD1 or TRBD2 (6 bases each). The germline gives CDR1 DFQATT, CDR2 SNEGSKA (reference sequence). V lost 0 bases and J lost 5, with 17 bases in between. CDR3 length: 15 residues. The CDR3 DNA sequence: TGCAGTGCTAGAGATCTCAGGACAGCGGGCCACGAGCAGTACTTC. Translating gives CSARDLRTAGHEQYF.

V gene TRBV5-1 combines with J gene TRBJ1-1; D is unresolved. The V gene lost 0 bases and the J gene lost 0 bases, with 12 bases spanning the gap. Germline assignment: CDR1 SGHRS and CDR2 YFSETQ. This CDR3 spans 16 amino acids. The CDR3 sequence is CASSLGVWRMNTEAFF. The DNA of the CDR3 is TGCGCCAGCAGCTTGGGGGTGTGGAGGATGAACACTGAAGCTTTCTTT.

This rearrangement joins TRBV3-1 to TRBJ2-3; D call uncertain. CDR3 length equals 12 residues. Looked up from germline, CDR1 is LGHDT and CDR2 is YNNKEL (reference sequence). The V and J ends lost 4 bases and 5 bases respectively, with 7 bases between them. The CDR3 sequence is CASSLTRDTQYF. CDR3 DNA: TGTGCCAGCAGCCTAACCCGAGATACGCAGTATTTT.

This clonotype turned up a few times. Germline is not matched at one junction end, which may reflect a read error. The chain combines TRBV5-1 with TRBJ2-3; D is perhaps TRBD1 (6 bases). CDR1 is SGHRS and CDR2 is YFSETQ in the germline V gene. This CDR3 is built from 14 residues. CDR3 sequence: CASSLLDSKDTQYF. CDR3 coding DNA: TGCGCCAGCAGCTTGCTGGACAGCAAAGATACGCAGTATTTT.

This clonotype has a count of ten or more. The chain employs TRBV6-1 and TRBJ1-1; unclear D gene. The CDR3 is 14 residues long. The V end was cut by 2 bases, the J end by 1 base, with 8 bases between. The germline gives CDR1 MNHNS, CDR2 SASEGT. DNA of the CDR3: TGTGCCAGCAGTGAATCAGGAAGGAACACTGAAGCTTTCTTT. As protein: CASSESGRNTEAFF.

The chain has TRBV25-1 and TRBJ2-7, with D possibly being TRBD2 (5 bases). This CDR3 is built from 12 residues. V gave up 6 bases and J gave up 3 bases, with 9 bases separating them. In germline, CDR1 is MGHDK, CDR2 SYGVNS. This CDR3 reads CASRLGSYEQYF. DNA of the CDR3: TGTGCCAGCAGACTAGGAAGCTACGAGCAGTACTTC.

This clonotype was detected many times. The chain is built from TRBV5-5 and TRBJ1-1; a weak D match, TRBD1 (5 bases). The CDR3 runs to 14 residues. With 0 bases removed from V and 5 bases from J, the gap between germline ends came to 11 bases. Germline V gene sequence: CDR1 SGHKS, CDR2 YYEKEE (reference sequence). The CDR3: CASSLVVTVTEAFF. CDR3 DNA: TGTGCCAGCAGCTTGGTTGTGACAGTGACTGAAGCTTTCTTT. The full variable domain, completed using reference TRBV5-5 and TRBJ1-1, is DAGVTQSPTHLIKTRGQQVTLRCSPISGHKSVSWYQQVLGQGPQFIFQYYEKEERGRGNFPDRFSARQFPNYSSELNVNALLLGDSALYLCASSLVVTVTEAFFGQGTRLTVV.